The 30 T cell receptor beta chains in this list originate from one sample, sequenced in a study of memory CD4+ T cells and cytomegalovirus serostatus. Single viable CD3+CD4+CD8-CD45RO+ cells were sorted as the memory CD4+ T cells. Method: immunoSEQ multiplex PCR; TCRdb's copy keeps in-frame clones and lacks some. The sample has 52,000 or so clones; around 80% are singletons. Source material: memory CD4+ T cells from blood. The receptors here all came from an adult in good health and CMV-seronegative.

The rearrangement links TRBV10-3 to TRBJ2-3, with a weak D call TRBD1 (5 bases). Trimming cost V 2 bases and J 2 bases, with 11 bases left between them. CDR3 length: 15 residues. CDR1 ENHRY and CDR2 SYGVKD come from the germline V gene. CDR3 sequence reads: CAISEGQGYTDTQYF. For the CDR3, the DNA is TGTGCCATCAGTGAGGGGCAGGGATACACAGATACGCAGTATTTT.

The chain recombines TRBV7-2 with TRBJ2-3; D ambiguous. V lost 5 bases, J lost 8 bases, and 8 bases lay in between. This CDR3 spans 11 amino acids. Germline lookup yields CDR1 SGHTA and CDR2 FQGNSA. This chain's CDR3 is CASSPKATQYF. In DNA form, the CDR3 reads TGTGCCAGCAGCCCTAAGGCTACGCAGTATTTT.

As DNA, the CDR3 is TGTGCCAGCAGCGAGACCGTCTCCTCTGGAAACACCATATATTTT. It is translated as CASSETVSSGNTIYF. V usage is TRBV9 and J usage is TRBJ1-3; D is unresolved. The CDR3 consists of 15 residues. The V and J ends lost 3 bases and 0 bases respectively, with 10 bases between them. Germline V gene lookup returns CDR1 SGDLS and CDR2 YYNGEE. The full variable domain, rest sourced from reference TRBV9 and TRBJ1-3, is DSGVTQTPKHLITATGQRVTLRCSPRSGDLSVYWYQQSLDQGLQFLIQYYNGEERAKGNILERFSAQQFPDLHSELNLSSLELGDSALYFCASSETVSSGNTIYFGEGSWLTVV.

V is TRBV14 and J is TRBJ2-6; 7 bases match TRBD1. Losses at the gene ends were 4 bases for V and 1 base for J; bases not matched to a gene: 16. There are 20 residues in the CDR3. Germline CDR1 reads SGHDN; CDR2 reads FVKESK. CDR3 amino acids: CASSRLQKRSQGSGANVLTF. The CDR3 bases are TGTGCCAGCAGCCGACTCCAGAAACGTTCACAGGGGTCTGGGGCCAACGTCCTGACTTTC.

The chain joins TRBV5-8 to TRBJ2-3; the D is unclear. The CDR3 runs to 17 residues. V lost 0 bases, J lost 6 bases, and 20 bases lay in between. The germline V gene encodes CDR1 SGHTS and CDR2 YDEGEE. CDR3 loop: CASSLVHGWRAADTQYF. CDR3 DNA: TGTGCCAGCAGCTTGGTGCACGGCTGGAGAGCCGCCGATACGCAGTATTTT.

Here the CDR3 DNA reads TGTGCCAGCTCACCACGGCAGAAAGAGACCCAGTACTTC. Protein sequence: CASSPRQKETQYF. This chain uses TRBV18 with TRBJ2-5; D gene uncertain. This CDR3 has 13 amino acids. The germline V gene has CDR1 KGHSH and CDR2 LQKENI. Trimming stripped 1 base from V and 3 bases from J, with 6 bases between. The variable domain in full, with the rest retrieved from reference TRBV18 and TRBJ2-5, is NAGVMQNPRHLVRRRGQEARLRCSPMKGHSHVYWYRQLPEEGLKFMVYLQKENIIDESGMPKERFSAEFPKEGPSILRIQQVVRGDSAAYFCASSPRQKETQYFGPGTRLLVL.

This clone came up a few times. V is TRBV27 and J is TRBJ2-1; 10 bases line up with TRBD1. V lost 2 bases, J lost 10 bases, and 17 bases stayed unmatched. In germline, CDR1 is MNHEY, CDR2 SMNVEV (reference sequence). The CDR3 contains 18 residues. CDR3 DNA sequence: TGTGCCAGCAGTTTAAGGCCTCCGGGGACAGGGGCGGCGGGGGAGCAGTTCTTC. Translating gives CASSLRPPGTGAAGEQFF.

The chain combines TRBV5-1 with TRBJ1-1, with a weak D call TRBD1 (6 bases). The CDR3 has 14 residues. Trimming cost V 4 bases and J 1 base, with 11 bases left between them. Germline V gene lookup returns CDR1 SGHRS and CDR2 YFSETQ. The CDR3 spells CASSLQTGNTEAFF. CDR3 nucleotide sequence: TGCGCCAGCAGCCTCCAGACAGGGAACACTGAAGCTTTCTTT. The whole variable domain, filled in from reference TRBV5-1 and TRBJ1-1, reads KAGVTQTPRYLIKTRGQQVTLSCSPISGHRSVSWYQQTPGQGLQFLFEYFSETQRNKGNFPGRFSGRQFSNSRSEMNVSTLELGDSALYLCASSLQTGNTEAFFGQGTRLTVV.

The gene calls are TRBV19 and TRBJ2-1, with TRBD2 matching over 14 bases. The CDR3 contains 21 residues. Germline trimming cut 5 bases from V and 8 bases from J; bases unmatched to any gene: 23. Looked up from germline, CDR1 is LNHDA and CDR2 is SQIVND (reference sequence). DNA for the CDR3: TGTGCCAGTAGTCGAGAGTCCGGGGGACTAGCGGGAGATTTGTCGCAGGATGAGCAGTTCTTC. This translates into CASSRESGGLAGDLSQDEQFF.

This clone was picked up a small number of times. V gene TRBV7-9 combines with J gene TRBJ1-6, with a weak D call TRBD1 (5 bases). The ends were cut back, 1 base at V and 7 bases at J, with 5 bases in the middle. The CDR3 contains 13 residues. The germline CDR1 and CDR2 sequences are SEHNR and FQNEAQ (reference sequence). CDR3 DNA: TGTGCCAGCAGCTTAGAGGGGAATTCACCCCTCCACTTT. This encodes CASSLEGNSPLHF.

This chain connects TRBV7-2 to TRBJ1-1, with TRBD1 matching 8 bases. In germline, CDR1 is SGHTA, CDR2 FQGNSA. After removal of 5 bases from V and 4 bases from J, the junction contained 6 bases not matched to a gene. The CDR3 consists of 14 residues. The CDR3 DNA is TGTGCCAGCAGCCGACAGGGGAGGACCACTGAAGCTTTCTTT. Amino acid sequence: CASSRQGRTTEAFF.

The rearrangement joins TRBV18 to TRBJ2-4; 9 bases agree with TRBD2. The V segment lost 5 bases and the J segment 2 bases; nucleotides outside the gene matches: 7. The CDR3 covers 16 residues. Germline CDR1 is KGHSH and CDR2 is LQKENI. CDR3 amino acids: CASSDSGGWSKNIQYF. DNA for the CDR3: TGTGCCAGCTCAGATAGCGGGGGTTGGTCCAAAAACATTCAGTACTTC.

This clone was detected only a few times. The chain is built from TRBV29-1 and TRBJ2-5, with TRBD1 matching over 11 bases. CDR1 and CDR2 from the germline V gene are SQVTM and ANQGSEA. Trimming at V came to 3 bases and at J to 3 bases, leaving 18 bases not matched to a gene. The CDR3 sequence is 19 residues long. DNA of the CDR3: TGCAGCGTTGACCAGCTACCGGGACAGGGGGGAGGTTTCAAAGAGACCCAGTACTTC. It translates to CSVDQLPGQGGGFKETQYF.

J is TRBJ2-1 and V is TRBV2; D perhaps matches TRBD2 (5 bases). With 7 bases removed from V and 6 bases from J, the gap between germline ends came to 16 bases. Germline V gene sequence: CDR1 SNHLY, CDR2 FYNNEI. The CDR3 loop spans 14 amino acids. The CDR3 loop reads CASKTGPGINEQFF. The CDR3 DNA reads as TGTGCCAGCAAAACCGGACCGGGGATCAATGAGCAGTTCTTC.

This chain connects TRBV18 to TRBJ1-2, with 7 bases matching TRBD1. CDR1 and CDR2 from the germline V gene are KGHSH and LQKENI. Unmatched junction bases numbered 10, after V lost 2 bases and J lost 4 bases. This CDR3 is 16 amino acids long. The CDR3 DNA reads TGTGCCAGCTCACCAGCGGGACAGCCTCCTGGCTATGGCTACACCTTC. Translation gives CASSPAGQPPGYGYTF.

The chain employs TRBV6-5 and TRBJ1-1; D is undetermined. The CDR3 is made up of 15 amino acids. Germline V gene sequence: CDR1 MNHEY, CDR2 SVGAGI. V gave up 9 bases and J gave up 6 bases, with 23 bases separating them. In DNA, the CDR3 is TGTGCCAGTCACATCGCCGGCGGAGGGCCGGCTGAAGCTTTCTTT. It is translated as CASHIAGGGPAEAFF.

The CDR3 is CSVGRGRNTEAFF. The DNA of the CDR3 is TGCAGTGTCGGCAGGGGGAGAAACACTGAAGCTTTCTTT. The chain uses TRBV29-1 and TRBJ1-1; TRBD1 matches 7 bases. This CDR3 comprises 13 residues. Germline V gives CDR1 SQVTM, CDR2 ANQGSEA.

The chain couples TRBV4-3 to TRBJ2-1, with TRBD1 as a possible D gene (5 bases). Trimming removed 0 bases from V and 3 bases from J, with 15 bases in between. The length of the CDR3 is 17 residues. CDR1 and CDR2 (germline): LGHNA, YSLEER. As DNA, the CDR3 is TGCGCCAGCAGCCAAGATCATAGGGGCGCCAACTACAATGAGCAGTTCTTC. This codes for CASSQDHRGANYNEQFF.

The chain joins TRBV27 to TRBJ1-2; 7 bases are a match to TRBD1. Germline CDR1 reads MNHEY; CDR2 reads SMNVEV (reference sequence). The CDR3 consists of 17 residues. V lost 3 bases, J lost 2 bases, and 12 bases stayed unmatched. The CDR3 loop reads CASSFRGGGILNYGYTF. The CDR3, as DNA: TGTGCCAGCAGTTTCCGGGGAGGGGGCATCTTGAACTATGGCTACACCTTC.

The chain has TRBV5-5 and TRBJ2-7; 8 positions match TRBD1. The length of the CDR3 is 16 residues. V lost 4 bases to trimming and J lost 9 bases; unmatched junction nucleotides: 18. The germline CDR1 and CDR2 sequences are SGHKS and YYEKEE (reference sequence). Written as DNA, the CDR3 is TGTGCCAGCAGCAAAAACAAGGGGACAGGAGGTCTGGGGCAGTACTTC. As protein: CASSKNKGTGGLGQYF.

The J gene is TRBJ2-7, the V gene TRBV6-5; 9 nucleotides align to TRBD1. There are 14 residues in the CDR3. The V and J ends lost 5 bases and 4 bases, in that order; junction bases with no gene match: 6. Germline values: CDR1 MNHEY, CDR2 SVGAGI. The CDR3 bases are TGTGCCAGCAGTCAGGGACAGGGAACTTACGAGCAGTACTTC. As protein: CASSQGQGTYEQYF.

In its sample, this clone was seen once. CDR3 residues: CASRITGTDEQFF. The CDR3 DNA reads TGTGCCAGCAGAATCACGGGTACGGATGAGCAGTTCTTC. The V gene is TRBV11-2, the J gene TRBJ2-1; D gene uncertain. Germline V gene sequence: CDR1 SGHAT, CDR2 FQNNGV. Trimming stripped 6 bases from V and 8 bases from J, with 14 bases between. The CDR3 length is 13 residues.

The rearrangement links TRBV5-8 to TRBJ2-7; the D is unclear. Per the germline V gene, CDR1 is SGHTS and CDR2 is YDEGEE. V was cut by 2 bases and J by 0 bases, with 12 bases left in between. There are 15 residues in the CDR3. The CDR3 region is CASSFPAAHSYEQYF. DNA of the CDR3: TGTGCCAGCAGCTTTCCGGCAGCACACTCCTACGAGCAGTACTTC.

V and J are TRBV29-1 and TRBJ2-4, with 7 bases aligning to TRBD2. Germline V gives CDR1 SQVTM, CDR2 ANQGSEA. V lost 2 bases and J lost 9; bases outside the gene matches: 4. The CDR3 consists of 12 residues. This CDR3 is CSVEQGGGIQYF. The DNA for the CDR3 is TGCAGCGTTGAACAGGGCGGGGGCATTCAGTACTTC.

This chain links TRBV7-2 with TRBJ2-1, with D perhaps matching TRBD2 (5 bases). Trimming cost V 5 bases and J 6 bases, with 14 bases left between them. This CDR3 comprises 14 residues. CDR1 and CDR2 (germline): SGHTA, FQGNSA. The DNA of the CDR3 is TGTGCCAGCAGCCCCCGAGGGCTGTCCAATGAGCAGTTCTTC. Translated, it gives CASSPRGLSNEQFF.

This clone was detected only a few times. The rearrangement joins TRBV5-6 to TRBJ2-7, with TRBD2 matching 7 bases. Germline V gives CDR1 SGHDT, CDR2 YYEEEE. This CDR3 comprises 13 residues. V dropped 2 bases and J dropped 7; count of bases not matched to a gene: 6. Here the CDR3 reads CASSLGRVGEQYF. CDR3 in DNA: TGTGCCAGCAGCTTAGGGAGGGTGGGGGAGCAGTACTTC.

CDR3 bases: TGCGCCAGCAGTCAGCCCGGGACAGGCTCCTACGAGCAGTACTTC. Its translation: CASSQPGTGSYEQYF. The V call is TRBV23-1, the J call TRBJ2-7; 8 nucleotides agree with TRBD1. TRBV23-1 is an ORF, and what it does is uncertain. This CDR3 comprises 15 residues. The V gene end was trimmed by 3 bases and the J gene end by 0 bases; junction bases not matched to a gene: 4.

This clone has only a few counts. The chain employs TRBV5-5 and TRBJ2-6; 9 bases line up with TRBD1. Trimming cost V 6 bases and J 0 bases; bases outside gene matches: 16. CDR3 size: 20 residues. Per germline, CDR1 SGHKS and CDR2 YYEKEE (reference sequence). In DNA form, the CDR3 reads TGTGCCAGCACCAAGATTTTCCGGGACAGGGTGAGCTCTGGGGCCAACGTCCTGACTTTC. This codes for CASTKIFRDRVSSGANVLTF.

The rearrangement links TRBV28 to TRBJ1-2; 7 bases fit TRBD1. This CDR3 is built from 14 residues. The J segment lost 2 bases and the V segment lost 8 bases, leaving 8 bases of the junction unmatched. The V gene's germline CDR1 is MDHEN and CDR2 SYDVKM. The CDR3 coding sequence is TGTGCCAGCTGGAGGACAGGAATGAACTATGGCTACACCTTC. Translation gives CASWRTGMNYGYTF.

This clone has just a few counts. This chain uses TRBV28 with TRBJ1-1; no clear D. The CDR3 contains 11 residues. CDR1 is MDHEN and CDR2 is SYDVKM in the germline V gene. The germline V and J ends were trimmed by 8 bases and 7 bases, with 11 bases remaining between them. As DNA, the CDR3 is TGTGCCAGCCATGCCCGGAGTGAAGCTTTCTTT. It encodes CASHARSEAFF.